This entry features one TCR beta chain sequence. Trimming removed 2 bases at V and 0 bases at J, with 8 bases between. Germline V gives CDR1 SGHRS, CDR2 YFSETQ. The CDR3 runs 15 residues. This sample was taken from a study of blood T cell repertoires in COVID-19. Repertoires were generated with immunoSEQ multiplex PCR, while TCRdb's copy carries only in-frame clones and drops some. Here the sample spans some 87,000 clones, 85% to 95% being singletons. The TCR comes from a woman aged 55-69 years with active COVID-19. The sample taken for sequencing was peripheral blood. The genes are TRBV5-1 and TRBJ2-2, with a tentative D call TRBD2 (5 bases). The CDR3 coding sequence is TGCGCCAGCAGCTTAGCGGCTCCGAACACCGGGGAGCTGTTTTTT. Its protein product is CASSLAAPNTGELFF.